This T cell receptor (beta chain) is from a study of blood T cell repertoires in COVID-19 (dated by TCRdb to about 2020). Context from the whole study: Samples from collaborators originated in the United States, Italy and Spain and spanned both the acute and convalescent phases of COVID-19. The repertoires were made available in a free public database intended to serve as a resource for research on the immune response to SARS-CoV-2. Where available, HLA class I and class II types were taken from metadata supplied by the sample provider and were not determined by assay-based typing. The sample metadata nearly always contained a de-identified subject ID, COVID-19 status, age in years and sex. The samples were drawn from two sources: the first 160 participants of the ongoing ImmuneRACE study, and fewer than 1,500 subjects contributed by 6 global collaborators. The dataset comprised deeply sampled blood TCRbeta repertoires from subjects exposed to, actively infected with, or recovered from COVID-19. The material from the prospective study consisted of cDNA or gDNA derived from T cells, B-cell-depleted T cells, or PBMCs. Overall study results and their limits: The quantity of clinical and demographic metadata differed by source and by participant and was supplied without curation.

The collaborating institutions used their own protocols to collect whole blood in K2EDTA tubes. For TCRbeta analysis, collaborator samples were shipped as frozen whole blood, as isolated PBMCs, or as DNA extracted from either sample type. With regard to this clone: This clone's antigen is unknown. Base qualities are not recorded, but no much larger clone differs from it by a single base.

TCRbeta CDR3 regions were amplified from genomic DNA by means of the immunoSEQ Assay, a bias-controlled multiplex PCR. The original methods were these. The number of nucleated cells in each sample was estimated by amplification of reference gene primers within the assay. To quantify the absolute abundance of each unique TCRbeta CDR3 rearrangement, sequence reads were collapsed and filtered. For each sample, productive Simpson clonality was calculated as the square root of Simpson's diversity index over productive rearrangements. TCRdb stores this immuneACCESS table with in-frame sequences only. Part of the clones is absent; in the studies checked, under half of the shortfall reflects unresolved V genes, and no reason is known for the rest. V, J and clone size derive from that table, while D and trimming were established from the DNA sequence. The table for this sample lists roughly 100,000 clones; less than 85% of them were counted only once. Jointly, the top ten make up 14% of the sample.

The junction shows trimming of 0 bases on V and 3 bases on J, plus 14 bases between the germline ends. CDR1 and CDR2 are read off the germline V gene as SQVTM and ANQGSEA. Measured from the cysteine to the phenylalanine, the CDR3 is 15 residues long. Only the CDR3 DNA is retained, 45 bases long and in frame from the first base. Recombination connected TRBV29-1 to TRBJ1-1; TRBD1 could be the D gene, as 6 bases match. This TCR was sampled from a woman in her sixties or seventies with acute or convalescent COVID-19. The sequenced material came from peripheral blood. In nucleotide form, the sequence is TGCAGCGTTGAAGATCGTCGGGGGGGGCACACTGAAGCTTTCTTT. It translates as CSVEDRRGGHTEAFF. Outside the CDR3, residues come from the reference TRBV29-1 and TRBJ1-1 proteins, so the full variable domain is: SAVISQKPSRDICQRGTSLTIQCQVDSQVTMMFWYRQQPGQSLTLIATANQGSEATYESGFVIDKFPISRPNLTFSTLTVSNMSPEDSSIYLCSVEDRRGGHTEAFFGQGTRLTVV.